These T cell receptor beta chains were read from a single sample in a study of radiation and T cells in renal cell carcinoma. Profiling relied on immunoSEQ multiplex PCR, and the TCRdb table lists in-frame clones only, not all of them. Of around 86,000 clones listed, 65% to 90% were seen once; the top ten hold approximately 24%. The material was blood, obtained from a patient whose treatment included radiotherapy and nephrectomy. Receptors originate from a woman between 50 and 59 years old with renal cell carcinoma. The CDR3 runs from the conserved cysteine through the conserved F or W.

V	J	CDR3
TRBV30	TRBJ2-2	CAHKLFNTGELFF
TRBV11-1	TRBJ1-1	CASSLDRGNTEAFF
TRBV30	TRBJ2-7	CAWSAGGDSYEQYF
TRBV6-1	TRBJ2-7	CASSGPSGGGEQYF
TRBV7-2	TRBJ2-2	CASSFVRVENGELFF
TRBV4-1	TRBJ1-6	CASSQEIGPRPLKF
TRBV6-1	TRBJ1-1	CASSAQGIGLNTEAFF
TRBV6-1	TRBJ1-6	CASSVRDRTNSPLHF
TRBV11-1	TRBJ2-1	CASSRKRTSGSYNEQFF
TRBV14	TRBJ2-3	CASSQTTSTDTQYF
TRBV11-2	TRBJ2-3	CASTPLAGVTDTQYF
TRBV7-2	TRBJ1-4	CASSPQPSEKLFF
TRBV18	TRBJ1-6	CASSPTGQLNSPLHF
TRBV5-4	TRBJ2-5	CASSLAVGTGAHQYF
TRBV5-1	TRBJ1-4	CASSLEGPNEKLFF
TRBV6-6	TRBJ1-5	CASGEQGSGQPQHF
TRBV7-2	TRBJ1-4	CASQQGFNEKLFF
TRBV7-9	TRBJ1-1	CASSRQGSNTEAFF
TRBV15	TRBJ2-7	CATSSPFGTVPYEQYF
TRBV2	TRBJ1-3	CASRPGTASGNTIYF
TRBV5-6	TRBJ1-1	CASSLGGGNTEAFF
TRBV5-1	TRBJ1-1	CASSFSLRGDEAFF